Presented here are 4 T cell receptor beta chains from one specimen sequenced in a study of a mutant IDH1 vaccine in newly diagnosed glioma. Time point noted: baseline, week 1 (first vaccination visit). The treatment denotes: pre-vaccination baseline after standard-of-care therapy. Sequencing was performed with immunoSEQ multiplex PCR; in TCRdb, only in-frame clones are kept and a portion is missing. The profile covers about 67,000 clones, with around 88% appearing a single time and about 4.5% taken by the ten largest. Sequenced here: peripheral blood mononuclear cells (PBMCs), sampled from a glioma patient treated with radiotherapy, temozolomide or both. The receptors come from a woman between 18 and 29 years old with glioma. Some clones in this sample may be carry-over from other donors' samples.

V and J are TRBV10-3 and TRBJ2-5; 8 bases are shared with TRBD1. The V and J ends lost 4 bases and 5 bases, in that order; junction bases with no gene match: 3. The CDR3 has 13 amino acids. Germline V CDR1 and CDR2: ENHRY, SYGVKD. CDR3 in amino acids: CAISAGGRETQYF. The DNA for the CDR3 is TGTGCCATCAGTGCAGGGGGCCGGGAGACCCAGTACTTC.

The chain is built from TRBV4-1 and TRBJ1-4; TRBD1 might be the D (5 bases). V was cut by 4 bases and J by 0 bases, with 15 bases left in between. The CDR3 totals 17 residues. CDR1 and CDR2 (germline): MGHRA, YSYEKL. CDR3 coding DNA: TGCGCCAGCAGCCCCAGGGTCGATGTTGCAACTAATGAAAAACTGTTTTTT. Encoded protein: CASSPRVDVATNEKLFF.

This clone was counted only a few times. V and J are TRBV29-1 and TRBJ1-1; 9 positions match TRBD1. CDR3 length: 14 amino acids. The V gene end was trimmed by 5 bases and the J gene end by 1 base; junction bases not matched to a gene: 5. Germline V CDR1 and CDR2: SQVTM, ANQGSEA. The DNA of the CDR3 is TGCAGCGTTAGTCCGGGACAGGGGAACACTGAAGCTTTCTTT. Its translation: CSVSPGQGNTEAFF.

The V call is TRBV29-1, the J call TRBJ1-2; D is possibly TRBD1 (5 bases). This CDR3 contains 11 residues. CDR1 and CDR2 from the germline V gene are SQVTM and ANQGSEA. V lost 7 bases and J lost 4, with 10 bases in between. CDR3 loop: CSATGAYGYTF. In DNA, the CDR3 is TGCAGCGCTACAGGTGCCTATGGCTACACCTTC.